What follows are 20 T cell receptor beta chains derived from one specimen sequenced in a study of beta chain features in type 1 diabetes. Reverse transcription of all isolated RNA meant that expressed TCRB transcripts were sequenced. TCRdb's copy holds only in-frame clones and misses some; the assay was immunoSEQ multiplex PCR. The sample shows over 300,000 clones, roughly 8% of them seen only once. Sample: central memory CD4+ T cells from blood. Receptors were obtained from a woman younger than 30 in good health.

In its sample, this clone was seen a few times. The V gene is TRBV10-3, the J gene TRBJ2-2; maybe TRBD2 (5 bases). The CDR3 runs to 15 residues. V lost 6 bases to trimming and J lost 6 bases, with 17 bases between them. The germline gives CDR1 ENHRY, CDR2 SYGVKD. CDR3 DNA: TGTGCCATCAGCGTACGAGGGCCGTCGGCCGGGGAGCTGTTTTTT. Encoded protein: CAISVRGPSAGELFF.

This clone appeared a single time. This rearrangement joins TRBV28 to TRBJ2-3; 9 nucleotides match TRBD2. CDR1 is MDHEN, CDR2 SYDVKM, per germline. This CDR3 has 13 amino acids. With 5 bases clipped from V and 7 bases from J, the junction kept 4 bases outside the gene matches. The CDR3, as DNA: TGTGCCAGCAGTAGGACTAGCGTAAATACGCAGTATTTT. Translating gives CASSRTSVNTQYF.

This clone has more than one count but fewer than ten. The chain links TRBV7-9 to TRBJ1-1; the D gene is possibly TRBD1 (6 bases). Germline CDR1 is SEHNR and CDR2 is FQNEAQ (reference sequence). Deletions cut 3 bases from V and 1 base from J, with 9 bases between. The CDR3 totals 14 residues. CDR3 in DNA: TGTGCCAGCAGCTTTCAGGGGACGAACACTGAAGCTTTCTTT. It encodes CASSFQGTNTEAFF.

This clone has a handful of counts. This chain connects TRBV19 to TRBJ1-1, with 7 bases matching TRBD1. CDR1 LNHDA and CDR2 SQIVND come from the germline V gene (reference sequence). V was clipped by 4 bases and J by 4 bases; unmatched bases: 9. This CDR3 is built from 15 residues. The CDR3 DNA reads TGTGCCAGTAGTAGTACTGACAGGGCGGGCACTGAAGCTTTCTTT. Translation gives CASSSTDRAGTEAFF. Full variable domain (missing parts from reference TRBV19 and TRBJ1-1): DGGITQSPKYLFRKEGQNVTLSCEQNLNHDAMYWYRQDPGQGLRLIYYSQIVNDFQKGDIAEGYSVSREKKESFPLTVTSAQKNPTAFYLCASSSTDRAGTEAFFGQGTRLTVV.

This clone was seen only a few times. Since a much larger clone is just one base distant, this may be a read error. The chain uses TRBV5-6 and TRBJ2-6; perhaps TRBD1 as D (5 bases). This CDR3 has 15 amino acids. Trimming took off 0 bases at V and 1 base at J, with 5 bases between the two ends. Germline V lookup: CDR1 SGHDT, CDR2 YYEEEE. Here the CDR3 DNA reads TGTGCCAGCAGCTTGGAGGGGTCTGGGGCCAACGTCCTGACTTTC. This codes for CASSLEGSGANVLTF.

The gene calls are TRBV11-2 and TRBJ2-5; tentative D call: TRBD1 (6 bases). CDR1 and CDR2 from the germline V gene are SGHAT and FQNNGV. V was clipped by 1 base and J by 5 bases, with 17 bases between them. The CDR3 is 16 residues long. The CDR3 sequence is CASSLAAGATWETQYF. The CDR3 DNA sequence: TGTGCCAGCAGCTTAGCGGCAGGGGCTACCTGGGAGACCCAGTACTTC.

The chain uses TRBV2 and TRBJ1-4; unclear D gene. Germline V gene lookup returns CDR1 SNHLY and CDR2 FYNNEI. The V and J ends lost 4 bases and 7 bases respectively, with 4 bases between them. The CDR3 extends over 11 amino acids. In DNA form, the CDR3 reads TGTGCCAGCAGTGTTCTTGAAAAACTGTTTTTT. Residues: CASSVLEKLFF.

This chain connects TRBV25-1 to TRBJ1-5; TRBD1 aligns across 8 bases. Germline V gene data show CDR1 as MGHDK and CDR2 as SYGVNS. There are 12 residues in the CDR3. The V gene end was trimmed by 7 bases and the J gene end by 5 bases; junction bases not matched to a gene: 1. The CDR3: CASTQGDQPQHF. The CDR3 DNA reads as TGTGCCAGCACACAGGGGGATCAGCCCCAGCATTTT.

This clone was seen a few times. The chain links TRBV18 to TRBJ2-3, with unresolved D. Trimming removed 0 bases from V and 0 bases from J, with 16 bases in between. CDR3 length equals 18 residues. The V gene's germline CDR1 is KGHSH and CDR2 LQKENI. The CDR3 is CASSPPDSGRLSTDTQYF. The CDR3 DNA reads TGTGCCAGCTCACCACCGGATTCGGGCAGGCTCAGCACAGATACGCAGTATTTT.

The V and J genes are TRBV5-1 and TRBJ1-1; 9 bases fit TRBD1. Germline V lookup: CDR1 SGHRS, CDR2 YFSETQ. After removal of 0 bases from V and 2 bases from J, the junction contained 17 bases not matched to a gene. CDR3 size: 20 residues. The CDR3: CASSLVTIGGQGTVNTEAFF. CDR3 nucleotide sequence: TGCGCCAGCAGCTTGGTTACGATCGGCGGACAGGGGACCGTTAACACTGAAGCTTTCTTT.

This clone was detected once. This chain links TRBV5-4 with TRBJ2-7; D gene uncertain. Deletions cut 0 bases from V and 0 bases from J, with 7 bases between. This CDR3 is built from 14 residues. Germline lookup yields CDR1 SGHNT and CDR2 YYREEE (reference sequence). CDR3 coding DNA: TGTGCCAGCAGCTTGGACCAAAACTCCTACGAGCAGTACTTC. Amino acids: CASSLDQNSYEQYF. The whole variable domain, remainder taken from reference TRBV5-4 and TRBJ2-7, is ETGVTQSPTHLIKTRGQQVTLRCSSQSGHNTVSWYQQALGQGPQFIFQYYREEENGRGNFPPRFSGLQFPNYSSELNVNALELDDSALYLCASSLDQNSYEQYFGPGTRLTVT.

V usage is TRBV5-4 and J usage is TRBJ2-7; D is unresolved. V lost 0 bases, J lost 0 bases, and 13 bases lay in between. The CDR3 has 16 residues. Germline V CDR1 and CDR2: SGHNT, YYREEE (reference sequence). This CDR3 is CASSLGTNPYSYEQYF. In DNA form, the CDR3 reads TGTGCCAGCAGCTTGGGCACGAACCCCTACTCCTACGAGCAGTACTTC.

A few counts support this clone. The V and J genes are TRBV27 and TRBJ2-1, with D possibly TRBD2 on 6 matching bases. V was cut by 3 bases and J by 4 bases, with 13 bases left in between. Germline V gene lookup returns CDR1 MNHEY and CDR2 SMNVEV (reference sequence). The CDR3 is 15 residues long. The DNA of the CDR3 is TGTGCCAGCAGTTTCTCCGGGACTGGTTACAATGAGCAGTTCTTC. Its translation is CASSFSGTGYNEQFF.

The CDR3 sequence is CASSYGGGKNEQFF. The DNA of the CDR3 is TGTGCCAGCAGTTACGGCGGGGGAAAAAATGAGCAGTTCTTC. This rearrangement joins TRBV6-5 to TRBJ2-1; 7 nucleotides align to TRBD2. This CDR3 has 14 amino acids. V gave up 2 bases and J gave up 7 bases; unmatched junction bases: 5. Germline loops: CDR1 MNHEY, CDR2 SVGAGI.

V is TRBV18 and J is TRBJ2-7, with 7 bases identical to TRBD1. Germline assignment: CDR1 KGHSH and CDR2 LQKENI. V dropped 5 bases and J dropped 2; count of bases not matched to a gene: 3. The length of the CDR3 is 13 residues. The CDR3 loop reads CASSDGQAYEQYF. The CDR3 DNA reads as TGTGCCAGCTCAGACGGACAGGCCTACGAGCAGTACTTC.

This chain uses TRBV4-3 with TRBJ2-5; D is unclear. The CDR3 length is 16 residues. Germline CDR1 reads LGHNA; CDR2 reads YSLEER. Trimming cost V 1 base and J 0 bases, with 12 bases left between them. CDR3 region: CASSQVLQKYQETQYF. CDR3 in DNA: TGCGCCAGCAGCCAAGTATTACAGAAGTACCAAGAGACCCAGTACTTC.

The chain links TRBV15 to TRBJ2-2, with 9 bases that match TRBD2. Germline V gene sequence: CDR1 LNHNV, CDR2 YYDKDF (reference sequence). V dropped 8 bases and J dropped 6; count of bases not matched to a gene: 10. The CDR3 is 15 residues long. CDR3 sequence: CATEVAGVGPGELFF. CDR3 DNA sequence: TGTGCCACCGAAGTAGCGGGAGTGGGACCCGGGGAGCTGTTTTTT.

This clone was seen more than once but under ten times. DNA of the CDR3: TGCGCCAGCAGCCAAGAGGGGGGACTAGCGGGAGGCAATGAGCAGTTCTTC. Amino acids: CASSQEGGLAGGNEQFF. This chain uses TRBV4-3 with TRBJ2-1; 15 bases agree with TRBD2. The germline gives CDR1 LGHNA, CDR2 YSLEER. After removal of 0 bases from V and 6 bases from J, the junction contained 3 bases not matched to a gene. The CDR3 has 17 residues.

This clone was recorded a few times. The J gene is TRBJ1-1, the V gene TRBV9, with D perhaps matching TRBD1 (6 bases). Trimming shortened V by 0 bases and J by 4 bases, and 13 bases separated the two germline ends. The CDR3 spans 15 residues. Per germline, CDR1 SGDLS and CDR2 YYNGEE. The chain's CDR3 is CASSVGGGTATEAFF. CDR3 DNA sequence: TGTGCCAGCAGCGTAGGAGGGGGAACGGCCACTGAAGCTTTCTTT.

V usage is TRBV28 and J usage is TRBJ2-7, with 7 bases aligning to TRBD1. The CDR3 has 15 amino acids. Per germline, CDR1 MDHEN and CDR2 SYDVKM. V shed 8 bases and J 5 bases; nucleotides not matched to a gene: 15. The DNA of the CDR3 is TGTGCCAGCTGGGCGCAGACAGGGAAGGTTGACGAGCAGTACTTC. This translates into CASWAQTGKVDEQYF.